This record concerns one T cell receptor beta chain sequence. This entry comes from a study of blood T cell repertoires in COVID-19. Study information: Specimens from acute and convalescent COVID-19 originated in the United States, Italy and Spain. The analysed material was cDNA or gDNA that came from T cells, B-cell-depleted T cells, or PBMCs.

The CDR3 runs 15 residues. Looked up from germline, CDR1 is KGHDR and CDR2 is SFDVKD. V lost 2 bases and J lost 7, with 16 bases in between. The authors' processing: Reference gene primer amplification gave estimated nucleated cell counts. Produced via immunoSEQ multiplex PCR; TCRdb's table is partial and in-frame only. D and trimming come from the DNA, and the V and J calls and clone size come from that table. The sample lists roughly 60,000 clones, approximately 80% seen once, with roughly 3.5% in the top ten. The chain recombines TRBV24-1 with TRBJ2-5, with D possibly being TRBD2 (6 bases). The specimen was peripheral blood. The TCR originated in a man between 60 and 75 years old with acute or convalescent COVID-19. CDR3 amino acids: CATSDWGGGRGTQYF. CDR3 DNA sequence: TGTGCCACCAGTGATTGGGGCGGCGGGCGGGGGACCCAGTACTTC.